This T cell receptor (beta chain) derives from a study of response to subunit inactivated influenza vaccine. A single record per CDR3 protein comes from TCRdb applying MiXCR to the RT-PCR reads. Seen here are hundreds of thousands of distinct CDR3 sequences, over 9.5% observed once, and the top ten hold approximately 12%. Ten or more counts support this clonotype. This specimen was PBMCs from blood, taken 40 to 50 days after vaccination. The receptor was derived from a man in his fifties or sixties who received an inactivated influenza vaccine.

The CDR3 DNA reads as TGCAGCGTTGAAGACCCCCGAACAGGGTTTGGGTACGAGCAGTACTTC. Translating it yields CSVEDPRTGFGYEQYF. V usage is TRBV29-1 and J usage is TRBJ2-7, with a tentative D call TRBD1 (6 bases). The CDR3 length is 16 residues. The V end lost 0 bases, the J end lost 4 bases, and 19 bases lay between the germline ends. The germline V gene has CDR1 SQVTM and CDR2 ANQGSEA.